Listed below are T cell receptor delta chains from one sample, sequenced in a study of gamma-delta T cells after stem cell transplantation. TCRdb re-identified clones in the RT-PCR reads via CATT. The table lists thousands of delta-chain clones, 15% to 20% of them singletons. Sequences were obtained from gamma-delta T cells. The source of these receptors is a human donor. It is not recorded whose cells these are; they may come from a transplant donor. Each CDR3 is given with its conserved first and last residue. D genes are given only for firm matches. Clone size is not always given. Where it is, it says once, few, many or a class for expanded clones.

J gene,V gene,D gene,clone size,CDR3 DNA,CDR3 protein
TRDJ3,TRDV2,TRDD3,few,TGTGCCTGTGACACCACAACTGGGGGATACGCCCAGAGCTCCTGGGACACCCGACAGATGTTTTTC,CACDTTTGGYAQSSWDTRQMFF
TRDJ1,TRDV2,TRDD3,few,TGTGCCTGCGACACCGTGGTGGGGGATACGATAGGGTACACCGATAAACTCATCTTT,CACDTVVGDTIGYTDKLIF
TRDJ1,TRDV1,TRDD3,medium-sized,TGTGCTCTTGGGGAACTGGCTTTCTTTCCACTTCCATTCGCCCTGGGGGTAGGGTCCACCGATAAACTCATCTTT,CALGELAFFPLPFALGVGSTDKLIF
TRDJ1,TRDV2,TRDD3,NA,TGTGCCTGTGATGAAGTACTGGGGGATAACGATAAACTCATCTTT,CACDEVLGDNDKLIF
TRDJ1,TRDV2,TRDD3,NA,TGTGCCTGTGACACCGTCCTCCATTTGGGGGATAGCAGGAGCGGAGACACCGATAAACTCATCTTT,CACDTVLHLGDSRSGDTDKLIF
TRDJ1,TRDV2,NA,NA,TGTGCCTGTGATCCGCTGGGAGAGTACACCGATAAACTCATCTTT,CACDPLGEYTDKLIF
TRDJ1,TRAV29/DV5,NA,few,NA,CSVLLCSKRWYDWGGSDKLIF
TRDJ1,TRDV2,TRDD3,few,TGTGCCTGTGACGCTATGTACTGGGGGACCCCGTACACCGATAAACTCATCTTT,CACDAMYWGTPYTDKLIF
TRDJ1,TRDV2,TRDD3,NA,TGTGCCTGTGACCAGCTGGGGGATACCCCCGATAAACTCATCTTT,CACDQLGDTPDKLIF
TRDJ3,TRDV2,TRDD3,NA,TGTGCCTGTGACCCTACTGGGGGTACCTCGAATGAGTGTGACACCCGACAGATGTTTTTC,CACDPTGGTSNECDTRQMFF
TRDJ3,TRDV2,TRDD3,NA,TGTGCCTGTGACACGACCAGTGGGGGATACGCGCTCTCCTGGGACACCCGACAGATGTTTTTC,CACDTTSGGYALSWDTRQMFF
TRDJ1,TRDV2,TRDD3,NA,TGTGCCTGTGACACGCTGGGGGTGTCGTACACCGATAAGCTCATCTTT,CACDTLGVSYTDKLIF
TRDJ1,TRDV2,TRDD3,NA,TGTGCCTGTGACAGGCTGGGGGACCAGAACACCGATAAACTCATCTTT,CACDRLGDQNTDKLIF
TRDJ1,TRDV2,TRDD3,NA,TGTGCCTGTGACAACCTGGGGGATACGAGGGACACCGATAAACTCATCTTT,CACDNLGDTRDTDKLIF
TRDJ1,TRDV2,NA,NA,TGTGCCTGTGACACCGTAGCCCCCCCCGGGGTTCTCCGGGTGGACACCGCTAAACTCATCTTT,CACDTVAPPGVLRVDTAKLIF
TRDJ3,TRDV2,NA,NA,TGTGCCTGTGACACCGGCCTGGCTCTGAACTGGGACACCCGACAGATGTTTTTC,CACDTGLALNWDTRQMFF
TRDJ1,TRDV2,TRDD3,few,TGTGCCTGTGACACCCTGGCACTTCCTTCTGCTGGGGGACCCTCAACCGATAAACTCATCTTT,CACDTLALPSAGGPSTDKLIF
TRDJ1,TRDV2,TRDD3,few,TGTGCCTGTGACCTTACTGGGGGATTCGGGTACACCGATAAACTCATCTTT,CACDLTGGFGYTDKLIF
TRDJ3,TRDV2,TRDD3,NA,TGTGCCTGTGACACCTTACTGGGGGCCCGACCCTCCTGGGACACCCGACAGATGTTTTTC,CACDTLLGARPSWDTRQMFF
TRDJ1,TRDV2,TRDD3,NA,TGTGCCTGTGACCCCCTCCTCGATCAACTGGGGGATAAGGATGGCGATAAACTCATCTTT,CACDPLLDQLGDKDGDKLIF
TRDJ1,TRDV2,NA,medium-sized,TGTGCCTGTGACACCGTAGGGGGCTACACCGATAAACTCATCTTT,CACDTVGGYTDKLIF
TRDJ1,TRDV2,TRDD3,NA,TGTGCCTGTGACGTACTGGGGGACGCTGACTACACCGATAAACTCATCTTT,CACDVLGDADYTDKLIF
TRDJ1,TRDV2,NA,few,TGTGCCTGTGACACTATAGGAGCTGGCACCGATAAACTCATCTTT,CACDTIGAGTDKLIF
TRDJ1,TRDV2,NA,NA,TGTGCCTGTGACCTCTTACTTCCCACTGGTGGGACGGCCGATAAACTCATCTTT,CACDLLLPTGGTADKLIF
TRDJ3,TRDV2,TRDD3,NA,TGTGCCTGTGACACCGGGCATTCTGGGGGATCCTGGGACACCCGACAGATGTTTTTC,CACDTGHSGGSWDTRQMFF
TRDJ1,TRDV2,NA,NA,TGTGCCTGTGACACTCTTTTCCGGCGGACGGTCAATTACACCGATAAACTCATCTTT,CACDTLFRRTVNYTDKLIF
TRDJ1,TRDV2,TRDD3,few,TGTGCCTGTAAAGTACTGGGGGATAAAACCCACACCGATAAACTCATCTTT,CACKVLGDKTHTDKLIF
TRDJ1,TRDV2,TRDD3,medium-sized,TGTGCCTGTGACCCACTTACGCAAATCGCAAATGGGGGATACACAAGCCTCATCTTT,CACDPLTQIANGGYTSLIF
TRDJ1,TRDV2,TRDD3,NA,TGTGCCTGTGACATGCTTAAAGGCTGGGGGACCGACACCGATAAACTCATCTTT,CACDMLKGWGTDTDKLIF
TRDJ1,TRDV2,TRDD3,NA,TGTGCCTGTGACACCATGATAATGGGGGATACGCGTAAGGGGGACACCGATAAACTCATCTTT,CACDTMIMGDTRKGDTDKLIF
TRDJ1,TRDV2,TRDD3,NA,TGTGCCTGTGACACCGTGATTAGTGGGGGATACTCTTTCACCGATAAACTCATCTTT,CACDTVISGGYSFTDKLIF
TRDJ1,TRDV2,TRDD3,NA,TGTGCCTGTGACTTCTTACTGGGGGATACGCGCCGCGACACCGATAAACTCATCTTT,CACDFLLGDTRRDTDKLIF
TRDJ1,TRDV2,TRDD3,NA,TGTGCCTGTGGCACCTTAAATACTGGGGGATACCAGAAAAACACCGATAAACTCATCTTT,CACGTLNTGGYQKNTDKLIF
TRDJ1,TRDV2,TRDD3,NA,TGTGCCTGTGACAGTTTGGCTGGGGGTCCGTACACCGATAAACTCATCTTT,CACDSLAGGPYTDKLIF
TRDJ1,TRDV2,TRDD3,few,TGTGCCTGTGACACTTTACTGGGGGATACGCTTCGGTACACCGATAAACTCATCTTT,CACDTLLGDTLRYTDKLIF
TRDJ1,TRDV2,TRDD3,NA,TGTGCCTGTGACTCCTTGCTACTGGGGGATAAAAGAGGACTCATCTTT,CACDSLLLGDKRGLIF
TRDJ1,TRDV2,NA,NA,TGTGCCTGTGACACCGTACGGGAATATGCCGTGAGGGGCACCGATAAACTCATCTTT,CACDTVREYAVRGTDKLIF
TRDJ1,TRDV2,TRDD3,NA,TGTGCCTGTGACCATGTACTGGGGGAACCCAGAGGGGGATCGTACACCGATAAACTCATCTTT,CACDHVLGEPRGGSYTDKLIF
TRDJ3,TRDV2,TRDD3,NA,TGTGCCTGTGACTCTGTACTGGGGGATATTCGCTGGGACACCCGACAGATGTTTTTC,CACDSVLGDIRWDTRQMFF
TRDJ1,TRDV2,TRDD3,large,TGTGCCTGTGACAAGCTGGGGGATACGCCCCATCGGGATAAACTCATCTTT,CACDKLGDTPHRDKLIF
TRDJ3,TRDV2,TRDD3,NA,TGTGCCTGTGACACGACCAGTGGGGGATACGCGCTATCCTGGGACACCCGACAGATGTTTTTC,CACDTTSGGYALSWDTRQMFF
TRDJ3,TRDV2,TRDD3,few,TGTGCCTGTGACACCGCCGTGGGGGATACCCTAAGCTCCTGGGACACCCGACAGATGTTTTTC,CACDTAVGDTLSSWDTRQMFF
TRDJ1,TRDV2,TRDD3,NA,TGTGCCTGTGACGCCATACTGGGGGTTACCTCCGCCGATAAACTCATCTTT,CACDAILGVTSADKLIF
TRDJ1,TRDV2,TRDD3,few,TGTGCCTGTGACGCCTTACTGGGGGAGACGTACACCGATAAACTCATCTTT,CACDALLGETYTDKLIF
TRDJ1,TRDV2,TRDD3,few,TGTGCCTGTGACACCTTACTGGGGACAACCGATAAACTCATCTTT,CACDTLLGTTDKLIF
TRDJ1,TRDV2,NA,few,TGTGCCTGTGACAACGGGTTTGGTGAGGGATCTCCCGATAAACTCATCTTT,CACDNGFGEGSPDKLIF
TRDJ1,TRDV2,NA,medium-sized,TGTGCCTGTGACACGCTGACTTGGGGTGGGGACACCGATAAACTCATCTTT,CACDTLTWGGDTDKLIF
TRDJ1,TRDV2,TRDD3,NA,TGTGCCTGTGACACCCTACTGGGGGACCCGGGGGGCACCGATAAACTCATCTTT,CACDTLLGDPGGTDKLIF
TRDJ1,TRDV2,TRDD3,large,TGTGCCTGTGACGGCCTTCCTCTTACTGGGGGATACAAGACCGATAAACTCATCTTT,CACDGLPLTGGYKTDKLIF
TRDJ1,TRDV2,TRDD3,few,TGTGCCTGTGACACTCTGGGGGACCCTATAGAAGATAAACTCATCTTT,CACDTLGDPIEDKLIF
TRDJ1,TRDV2,NA,medium-sized,TGTGCCTGTGACTCGATCGGGAAGTACACCGATAAACTCATCTTT,CACDSIGKYTDKLIF
TRDJ1,TRDV2,TRDD3,medium-sized,TGTGCCTGTGACATTGCCGGTACTGGGGGCCTCCGACCTTACACCGATAAACTCATCTTT,CACDIAGTGGLRPYTDKLIF
TRDJ1,TRDV2,TRDD3,NA,TGTGCCTGTGACATGCTACTGGGGGATAGCGATAAACTCATCTTT,CACDMLLGDSDKLIF
TRDJ1,TRDV2,TRDD3,NA,TGTGCCTGTGACCCGCTGGGTGGGGGATACGCGGGCGCACGCCTCATCTTT,CACDPLGGGYAGARLIF